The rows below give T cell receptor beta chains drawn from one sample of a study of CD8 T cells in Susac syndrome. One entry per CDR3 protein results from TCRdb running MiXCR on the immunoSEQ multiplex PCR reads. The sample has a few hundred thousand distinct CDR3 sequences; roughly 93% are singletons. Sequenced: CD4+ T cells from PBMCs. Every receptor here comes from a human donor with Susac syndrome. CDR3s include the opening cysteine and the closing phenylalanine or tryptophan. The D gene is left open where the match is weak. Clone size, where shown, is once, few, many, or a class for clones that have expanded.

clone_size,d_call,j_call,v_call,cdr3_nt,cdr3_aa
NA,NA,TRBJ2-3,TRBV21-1,TGTGCCAGTGACACCGGGACAGGGAGCACAGATACGCAGTATTTT,CASDTGTGSTDTQYF
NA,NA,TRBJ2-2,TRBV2,TGTGCCAGTTTGGACAGAACTAACACCGGGGAGCTGTTTTTT,CASLDRTNTGELFF
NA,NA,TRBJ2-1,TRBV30,TGTGCCTGGAGTGTCGACAGCAACAATGAGCAGTTCTTC,CAWSVDSNNEQFF
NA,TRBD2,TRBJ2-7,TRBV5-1,TGCGCCAGCAGCTTGTTGTCGGGGGGATCCTACGAGCAGTACTTC,CASSLLSGGSYEQYF
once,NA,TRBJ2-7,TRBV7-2,TGTGCCAGCAGCCTGGACAGCCAGCAGTACTTC,CASSLDSQQYF
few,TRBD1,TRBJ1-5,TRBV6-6,TGTGCCAGCAGTTCGGGACAGCTCAATCAGCCCCAGCATTTT,CASSSGQLNQPQHF
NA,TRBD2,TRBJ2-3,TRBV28,TGTGCCAGCAGTTTACAACTAGCGGGGGTTAGCACAGATACGCAGTATTTT,CASSLQLAGVSTDTQYF
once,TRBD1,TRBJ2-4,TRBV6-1,TGTGCCAGCAGTGAGACCGACAGGGGTCTAGCCAAAAACATTCAGTACTTC,CASSETDRGLAKNIQYF
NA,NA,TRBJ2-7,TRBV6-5,TGTGCCAGCAGTTACTCAGTAACAGGGGAGGACGAGCAGTACTTC,CASSYSVTGEDEQYF
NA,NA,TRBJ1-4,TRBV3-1,TGTGCCAGCAGGAATAATGAAAAACTGTTTTTT,CASRNNEKLFF
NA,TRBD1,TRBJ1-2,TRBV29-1,TGCAGCGCAACCGACAGGGGCTATGGCTACACCTTC,CSATDRGYGYTF
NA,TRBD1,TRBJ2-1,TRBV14,TGTGCCAGCAGCCAATTAGGCGACAGGGGCAATGAGCAGTTCTTC,CASSQLGDRGNEQFF
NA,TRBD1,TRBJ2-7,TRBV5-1,TGCGCCAGCTCGGCGACAGGGCTCTACGAGCAGTACTTC,CASSATGLYEQYF
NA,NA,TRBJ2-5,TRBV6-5,TGTGCCAGCAAGGGGGGATCCCAAGAGACCCAGTACTTC,CASKGGSQETQYF
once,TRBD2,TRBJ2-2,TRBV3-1,TGTGCCAGCAGCCAAGTTCTGGGCTTAGCGGGGGGTTCTACCGGGGAGCTGTTTTTT,CASSQVLGLAGGSTGELFF
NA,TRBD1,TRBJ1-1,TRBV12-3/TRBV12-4,TGTGCCAGCAGCTCCGGGACAGGGGAATGGAGGGCTTTCTTT,CASSSGTGEWRAFF
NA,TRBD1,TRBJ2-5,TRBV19,TGTGCCAGTAGTACCGGGACAGGGTTAGAGACCCAGTACTTC,CASSTGTGLETQYF
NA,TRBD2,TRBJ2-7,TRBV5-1,TGCGCCAGCAGCACCCCTAGCGGGGGATCCTACGAGCAGTACTTC,CASSTPSGGSYEQYF
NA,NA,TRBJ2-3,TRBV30,TGTGCCTGGAGTGTGGCAGGATCCCGAGATACGCAGTATTTT,CAWSVAGSRDTQYF
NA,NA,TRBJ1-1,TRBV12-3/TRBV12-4,TGTGCCAGCAGTTTTCGTCGACGGGTCGGGACTGAAGCTTTCTTT,CASSFRRRVGTEAFF
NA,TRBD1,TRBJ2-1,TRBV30,TGTGCCTGGAGTGTAGTCCGGGGACAGGGGCACAATGAGCAGTTCTTC,CAWSVVRGQGHNEQFF
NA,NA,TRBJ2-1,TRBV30,TGTGCCTGGAGTGTCGTTCTTGAGCAGTTCTTC,CAWSVVLEQFF
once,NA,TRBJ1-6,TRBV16,TGTGCCAGCAGCCCCGTCCGGGGGGCGAGAAATTCACCCCTCCACTTT,CASSPVRGARNSPLHF
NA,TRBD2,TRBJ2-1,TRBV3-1,TGTGCCAGCAGCCAGGCTACTAGCGGGGGTGAGCAGTTCTTC,CASSQATSGGEQFF
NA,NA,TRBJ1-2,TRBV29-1,TGCAGCGTTGAAGATGCGGGGGCCCATGGCTACACCTTC,CSVEDAGAHGYTF
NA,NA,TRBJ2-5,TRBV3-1,TGTGCCAGCAGCCATGCTGGGACTGTCCCACTAAAGACCCAGTACTTC,CASSHAGTVPLKTQYF
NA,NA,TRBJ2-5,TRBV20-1,TGCAGTGCTAGAGGGCCGGGCGGCGAGACCCAGTACTTC,CSARGPGGETQYF
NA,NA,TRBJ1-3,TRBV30,TGTGCCTGGAAGGGCAGGGCCGAAAGAGGAAACACCATATATTTT,CAWKGRAERGNTIYF
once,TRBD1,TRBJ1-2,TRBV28,TGTGCCAGCAGTCCACCGGGACAGGGGGAAGGGGCGGATGGCTACACCTTC,CASSPPGQGEGADGYTF
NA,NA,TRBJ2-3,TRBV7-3,TGTGCCAGCAGCTCCCAATATACGCAGTATTTT,CASSSQYTQYF
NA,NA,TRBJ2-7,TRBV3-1,TGTGCCAGCAGCCCCCTTCACGGACGCTACGAGCAGTACTTC,CASSPLHGRYEQYF
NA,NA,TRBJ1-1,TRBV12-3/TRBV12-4,TGTGCCAGCGATCAGAGGGAGACCCGGAACACTGAAGCTTTCTTT,CASDQRETRNTEAFF
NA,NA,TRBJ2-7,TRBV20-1,TGCAGTGCTAGAGATGCGGTCGGGGAGACCGTGGGGTACGAGCAGTACTTC,CSARDAVGETVGYEQYF
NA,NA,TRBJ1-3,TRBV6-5,TGTGCCACGCGTGCTGGGGCTGGAAACACCATATATTTT,CATRAGAGNTIYF
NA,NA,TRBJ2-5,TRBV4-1,TGCGCCAGCAGCAAAGGGGTGTTGGAGACCCAGTACTTC,CASSKGVLETQYF
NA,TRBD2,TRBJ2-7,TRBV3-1,TGTGCCAGCAGCCCACCGGGACTAGCGGGGTACGAGCAGTACTTC,CASSPPGLAGYEQYF
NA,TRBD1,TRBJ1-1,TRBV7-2,TGTGCCAGCAGCTTGGAATCGGACAGGGGGGAAGCTTTCTTT,CASSLESDRGEAFF
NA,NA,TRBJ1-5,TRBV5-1,TGCGCCAGCAGCAGAACGACAGGTTCTAATCAGCCCCAGCATTTT,CASSRTTGSNQPQHF
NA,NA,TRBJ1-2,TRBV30,TGTGCCTGGAGTGCACTCCTGCTGACGAGCGGCTATGGCTACACCTTC,CAWSALLLTSGYGYTF
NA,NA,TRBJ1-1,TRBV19,TGTGCCAGTAGTTTCCTACAGATGAACACTGAAGCTTTCTTT,CASSFLQMNTEAFF
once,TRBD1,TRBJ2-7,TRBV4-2,TGTGCCAGCAGCCACCAGAAGGACAGGGGCTGGTACGAGCAGTACTTC,CASSHQKDRGWYEQYF
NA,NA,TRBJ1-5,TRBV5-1,TGCGCCAGCAGCTTGGATTCCGACCGCTACAATCAGCCCCAGCATTTT,CASSLDSDRYNQPQHF
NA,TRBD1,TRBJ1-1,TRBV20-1,TGCAGTGCCAGCCACAGGGGCACTGAAGCTTTCTTT,CSASHRGTEAFF
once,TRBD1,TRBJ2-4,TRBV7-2,TGTGCCAGCAGCCCCTCCCGGGACAGAGAAAACATTCAGTACTTC,CASSPSRDRENIQYF
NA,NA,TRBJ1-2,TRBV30,TGTGCCTGGAGGAGGGCGACTAACTATGGCTACACCTTC,CAWRRATNYGYTF
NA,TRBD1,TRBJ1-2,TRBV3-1,TGTGCCAGCAGCTTCGGGGGGACAGGGGGCGCAGGTTATGGCTACACCTTC,CASSFGGTGGAGYGYTF
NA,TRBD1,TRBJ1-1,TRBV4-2,TGTGCCAGCACCCCCCGATCCTCCCGGGACAGGGACGGAGCTTTCTTT,CASTPRSSRDRDGAFF
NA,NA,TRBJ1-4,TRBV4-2,TGTGCCAGCAGCCAACAGGTTAATGAAAAACTGTTTTTT,CASSQQVNEKLFF
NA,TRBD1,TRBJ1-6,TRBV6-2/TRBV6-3,TGTGCCAGCAACCCAGACAGGGGTAATTCACCCCTCCACTTT,CASNPDRGNSPLHF
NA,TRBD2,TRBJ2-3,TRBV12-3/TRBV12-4,TGTGCCAGCAGTTTCGCGGGGGGGCGTACAGATACGCAGTATTTT,CASSFAGGRTDTQYF
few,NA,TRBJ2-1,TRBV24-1,TGTGCCACCAGTGATACTACGCCCAAGCAGTTCTTC,CATSDTTPKQFF
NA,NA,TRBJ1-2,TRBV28,TGTGCCAGCAGTTTAGGACGGCAGGGCTATGGCTACACCTTC,CASSLGRQGYGYTF
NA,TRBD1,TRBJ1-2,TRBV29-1,TGCAGCGGGGGGACAGGGGACTATGGCTACACCTTC,CSGGTGDYGYTF
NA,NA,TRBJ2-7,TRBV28,TGTGCCAGCACCTACCAATACGAGCAGTACTTC,CASTYQYEQYF
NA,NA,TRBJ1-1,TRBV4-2,TGTGCCAGCAGCCAAGTGGTGAGAGGGAACACTGAAGCTTTCTTT,CASSQVVRGNTEAFF
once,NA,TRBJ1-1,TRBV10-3,TGTGCCATCAGTGTGAAGGGGGTAGACACTGAAGCTTTCTTT,CAISVKGVDTEAFF
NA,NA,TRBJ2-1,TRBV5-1,TGCGCCAGCAGCCTGAACTCCCGGGACTCCCTTTTCTTC,CASSLNSRDSLFF
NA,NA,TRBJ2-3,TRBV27,TGTGCCAGCAGTTTAGCAGGATCGCGCACAGATACGCAGTATTTT,CASSLAGSRTDTQYF
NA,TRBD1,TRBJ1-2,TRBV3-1,TGTGCCAGCAGCCAAGATCCCGGGACAGCTAACTATGGCTACACCTTC,CASSQDPGTANYGYTF
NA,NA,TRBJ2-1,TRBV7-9,TGTGCCAGCAGCTCGACAGGTTTCGGGTACAATGAGCAGTTCTTC,CASSSTGFGYNEQFF